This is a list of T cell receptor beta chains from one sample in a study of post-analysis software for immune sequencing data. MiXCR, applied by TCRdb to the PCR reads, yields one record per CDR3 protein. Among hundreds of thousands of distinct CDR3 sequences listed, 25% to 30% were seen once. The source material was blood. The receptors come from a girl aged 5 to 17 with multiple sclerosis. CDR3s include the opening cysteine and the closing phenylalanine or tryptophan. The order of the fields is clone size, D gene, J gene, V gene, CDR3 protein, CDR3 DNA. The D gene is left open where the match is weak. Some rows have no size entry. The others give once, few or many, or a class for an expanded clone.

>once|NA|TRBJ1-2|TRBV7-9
CASSLKGHYGYTF
TGTGCCAGCAGCTTAAAGGGCCACTATGGCTACACCTTC
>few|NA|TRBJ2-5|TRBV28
CASSLTQSQETQYF
TGTGCCAGCAGCCTCACCCAAAGCCAAGAGACCCAGTACTTC
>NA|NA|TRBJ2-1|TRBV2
CASSLEVGNEQFF
TGTGCCAGCAGCCTGGAAGTCGGAAATGAGCAGTTCTTC
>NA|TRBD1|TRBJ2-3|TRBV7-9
CASDGQGVRVKDTQYF
TGTGCCAGCGACGGACAGGGCGTCAGGGTTAAAGATACGCAGTATTTT
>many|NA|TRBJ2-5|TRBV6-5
CASSYGTGGMETQYF
TGTGCCAGCAGTTACGGGACTGGGGGAATGGAGACCCAGTACTTC
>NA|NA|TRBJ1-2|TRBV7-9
CASSLVQGINYGYTF
TGTGCCAGCAGCTTAGTGCAGGGGATCAACTATGGCTACACCTTC
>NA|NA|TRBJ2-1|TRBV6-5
CASTRPGDNEQFF
TGTGCCAGCACCAGGCCAGGGGACAATGAGCAGTTCTTC
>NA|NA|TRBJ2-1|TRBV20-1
CSASSSGYNEQFF
TGCAGTGCTAGTAGCTCAGGGTACAATGAGCAGTTCTTC
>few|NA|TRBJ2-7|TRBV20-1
CSASDRLLGQYF
TGCAGTGCCAGCGACAGGCTTTTGGGGCAGTACTTC
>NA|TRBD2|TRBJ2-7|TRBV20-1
CSAAGLAGNEQYF
TGCAGTGCGGCGGGACTAGCGGGAAACGAGCAGTACTTC
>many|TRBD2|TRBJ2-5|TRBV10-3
CAISEIAGMTQETQYF
TGTGCCATCAGTGAGATAGCGGGGATGACTCAAGAGACCCAGTACTTC
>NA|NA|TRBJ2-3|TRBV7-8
CASSLQSGGSTDTQYF
TGTGCCAGCAGCTTACAGAGTGGGGGTAGCACAGATACGCAGTATTTT
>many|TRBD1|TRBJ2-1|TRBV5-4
CASSPLRGPGNEQFF
TGTGCCAGCAGCCCCCTCAGGGGGCCCGGTAATGAGCAGTTCTTC
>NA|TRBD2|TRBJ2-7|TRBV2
CATHGGTIYEQYF
TGTGCCACTCATGGCGGGACTATCTACGAGCAGTACTTC
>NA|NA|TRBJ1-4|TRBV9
CASSFGTENEKLFF
TGTGCCAGCAGCTTCGGGACGGAGAATGAAAAACTGTTTTTT
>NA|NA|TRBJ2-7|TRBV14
CASSPQGRAYEQYF
TGTGCCAGCAGCCCACAGGGTAGGGCCTACGAGCAGTACTTC
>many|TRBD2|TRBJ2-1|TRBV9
CASSVGTSGSTGEQFF
TGTGCCAGCAGCGTAGGGACTAGCGGGAGTACGGGTGAGCAGTTCTTC
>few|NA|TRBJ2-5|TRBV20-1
CSARMPDGRETQYF
TGCAGTGCTAGGATGCCCGATGGCCGCGAGACCCAGTACTTC
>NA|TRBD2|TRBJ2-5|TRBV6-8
CASSYSKRGGLETQYF
TGTGCCAGCAGTTACTCGAAGCGGGGGGGCTTGGAGACCCAGTACTTC
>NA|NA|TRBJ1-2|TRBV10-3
CAIKSESYGYTF
TGTGCCATCAAATCGGAGAGCTATGGCTACACCTTC
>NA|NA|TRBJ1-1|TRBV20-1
CSAAWEGTATEAFF
TGCAGTGCGGCCTGGGAGGGAACGGCCACTGAAGCTTTCTTT
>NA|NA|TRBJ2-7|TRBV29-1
CSTWESSYEQYF
TGCAGCACGTGGGAGAGCTCCTACGAGCAGTACTTC
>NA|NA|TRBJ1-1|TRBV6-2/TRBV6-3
CASSRHPSVVNTEAFF
TGTGCCAGCAGCCGACACCCCTCCGTGGTGAACACTGAAGCTTTCTTT
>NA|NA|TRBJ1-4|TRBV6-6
CASSYVSHQKLFF
TGTGCCAGCAGCTACGTATCGCATCAAAAACTGTTTTTT
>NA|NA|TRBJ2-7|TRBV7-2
CASSICYRSHEQYF
TGTGCCAGCAGCATCTGCTACCGAAGCCACGAGCAGTACTTC
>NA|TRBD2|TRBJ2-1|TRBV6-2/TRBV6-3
CASIKAGRQFF
TGTGCCAGCATCAAAGCGGGGAGGCAGTTCTTC
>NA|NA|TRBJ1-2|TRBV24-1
CATSPRATSYGYTF
TGTGCCACTTCGCCCAGGGCCACGAGTTATGGCTACACCTTC
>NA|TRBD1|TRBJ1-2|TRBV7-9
CVSSLGTGGDGYTF
TGTGTCAGCAGCTTAGGCACAGGGGGCGATGGCTACACCTTC
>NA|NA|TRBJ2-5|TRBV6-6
CASSPRGLTQYF
TGTGCCAGCAGCCCACGAGGTTTGACCCAGTACTTC
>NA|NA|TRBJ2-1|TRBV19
CASSISGAGSYNEQFF
TGTGCCAGTAGTATTAGTGGGGCCGGCTCCTACAATGAGCAGTTCTTC
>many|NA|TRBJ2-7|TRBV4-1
CASSPDGAGEQYF
TGCGCCAGCAGCCCTGATGGGGCCGGCGAGCAGTACTTC
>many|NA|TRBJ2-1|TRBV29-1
CSAQPRASASYNEQFF
TGCAGCGCCCAACCGAGGGCTAGCGCATCCTACAATGAGCAGTTCTTC
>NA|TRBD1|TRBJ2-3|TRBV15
CATSDVGLRDRGRDTQYF
TGTGCCACCAGCGATGTCGGACTCCGGGACAGGGGAAGGGATACGCAGTATTTT
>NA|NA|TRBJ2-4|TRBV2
CASSHSNVAKNIQYF
TGTGCCAGCAGTCACAGCAACGTAGCCAAAAACATTCAGTACTTC
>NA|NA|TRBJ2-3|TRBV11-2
CASSLRAVGVPTGLRTDTQYF
TGTGCCAGCAGCTTACGAGCTGTCGGAGTACCCACAGGTCTTCGCACAGATACGCAGTATTTT
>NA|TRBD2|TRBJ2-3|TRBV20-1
CSASRASGTRDTQYF
TGCAGTGCTAGTCGGGCTAGCGGAACGAGAGATACGCAGTATTTT
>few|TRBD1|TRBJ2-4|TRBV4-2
CASSQGPGQGYGQAKNIQYF
TGTGCCAGCAGCCAGGGACCGGGACAGGGATACGGACAAGCCAAAAACATTCAGTACTTC
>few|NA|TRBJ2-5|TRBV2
CAGRGGVETQYF
TGTGCCGGCAGGGGGGGAGTCGAGACCCAGTACTTC
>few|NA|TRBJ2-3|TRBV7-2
CASSLVRFMDTQYF
TGTGCCAGCAGCTTGGTTAGGTTCATGGATACGCAGTATTTT
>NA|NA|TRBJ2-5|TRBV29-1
CSVGGAAVRDEQYF
TGCAGCGTTGGGGGGGCGGCGGTTCGAGATGAGCAGTACTTC